The rows below give T cell receptor beta chains drawn from one sample of a study of blood T cell repertoires in COVID-19. Method: immunoSEQ multiplex PCR; TCRdb's copy keeps in-frame clones and lacks some. The sample lists 100,000 to 150,000 clones, 82% occurring once. What was sequenced was peripheral blood. The receptors were sampled from a woman in her 70s with acute or convalescent COVID-19. Both conserved end residues are part of each CDR3. A D gene is named only where the DNA matches it firmly. Clone size is not always given. Where it is, it says once, few, many or a class for expanded clones.

abundance	v_gene	d_gene	j_gene	CDR3nt	CDR3aa
once	TRBV6-5	.	TRBJ2-5	TGTGCCAGCAGTTACTCGCACAGACAAGAGACCCAGTACTTC	CASSYSHRQETQYF
.	TRBV28	TRBD1	TRBJ1-5	TGTGCCAGCACCGTAACAGGGGATCAGCCCCAGCATTTT	CASTVTGDQPQHF
.	TRBV11-1	.	TRBJ1-1	TGTGCCAGCAGCTTAGACCGGGACACAAGAGGAGCTTTCTTT	CASSLDRDTRGAFF
.	TRBV4-1	.	TRBJ1-1	TGCGCCAGCAGCCAAGAGGGGCGTATCGAAGCTTTCTTT	CASSQEGRIEAFF
.	TRBV7-2	.	TRBJ2-1	TGTGCCAGCAGCTTAGGAGACAGCCTCAAGCAGTTCTTC	CASSLGDSLKQFF
.	TRBV4-3	.	TRBJ1-1	TGCGCCAGCAGCCAAGATTTGTTATCCCTTAACACTGAAGCTTTCTTT	CASSQDLLSLNTEAFF
.	TRBV4-3	.	TRBJ2-3	TGCGCCAGCAGCCAAAAGTGGGGGGAAGCCAGAGATACGCAGTATTTT	CASSQKWGEARDTQYF
.	TRBV25-1	TRBD1	TRBJ2-2	TGTGCCAGCAGTGAAACTCCCGGACAGGGGGCGAACACCGGGGAGCTGTTTTTT	CASSETPGQGANTGELFF
.	TRBV6-6	.	TRBJ2-3	TGTGCCAGCACTATCGGAGGACTCACAGATACGCAGTATTTT	CASTIGGLTDTQYF
.	TRBV4-1	.	TRBJ2-5	TGCGCCAGCAGCCAAGAGTTTACCGGGGTCGAGACCCAGTACTTC	CASSQEFTGVETQYF
.	TRBV4-3	.	TRBJ1-3	TGCGCCAGCAGCCAAGACTCGTTTAAAGGAGTGAACACCATATATTTT	CASSQDSFKGVNTIYF
.	TRBV7-2	TRBD2	TRBJ2-1	TGTGCCAGCAGCGTTGCTAGCGGGGTTCACAATGAGCAGTTCTTC	CASSVASGVHNEQFF
.	TRBV6-1	TRBD2	TRBJ2-7	TGTGCCAGCAGTGAGGGGGGGTTAAAATACGAGCAGTACTTC	CASSEGGLKYEQYF
.	TRBV19	.	TRBJ1-1	TGTGCCAGTAGTACGACACAGTACACTGAAGCTTTCTTT	CASSTTQYTEAFF
.	TRBV7-2	TRBD2	TRBJ2-5	TGTGCCAGCAGCTTAAGCGGGGGGCTGGGGGAGACCCAGTACTTC	CASSLSGGLGETQYF